The 32 T cell receptor beta chains below all came from one sample that was sequenced in a study of blood T cell repertoires in COVID-19 (TCRdb year 2020). The library was built by means of the immunoSEQ multiplex PCR assay. This immuneACCESS table, as held by TCRdb, lists in-frame sequences with V and J called but not all clones. Of the missing ones, under half trace to an unresolved V gene in checked studies; the others have no known cause. For this sample the table gives roughly 130,000 clones, of which around 80% were detected only once. Approximately 3.5% of the sample belongs to the ten largest clones. Sequencing was done on a sample of peripheral blood. The receptors stem from a man in his 60s with acute or convalescent COVID-19.

The V call is TRBV19, the J call TRBJ2-3; D remains unclear. The ends were cut back, 5 bases at V and 1 base at J, with 7 bases in the middle. The V gene's germline CDR1 is LNHDA and CDR2 SQIVND (reference sequence). This CDR3 comprises 13 residues. CDR3 in DNA: TGTGCCAGTAGTCCCACAGGCACAGATACGCAGTATTTT. Its protein is CASSPTGTDTQYF.

J is TRBJ1-2 and V is TRBV27; 7 bases match TRBD1. The V and J ends lost 8 bases and 0 bases, in that order; junction bases with no gene match: 9. Looked up from germline, CDR1 is MNHEY and CDR2 is SMNVEV (reference sequence). The CDR3 is 15 amino acids. CDR3 in amino acids: CASQPRGRSNYGYTF. The CDR3 DNA follows: TGTGCCAGCCAACCGAGGGGGCGGTCTAACTATGGCTACACCTTC.

V and J are TRBV28 and TRBJ2-7, with 8 bases aligning to TRBD1. CDR3 length: 17 amino acids. Germline CDR1 is MDHEN and CDR2 is SYDVKM. The V gene end was trimmed by 1 base and the J gene end by 0 bases; junction bases not matched to a gene: 8. The CDR3 protein is CASSLFGTGRFSYEQYF. The CDR3, as DNA: TGTGCCAGCAGTTTATTCGGGACAGGACGTTTCTCCTACGAGCAGTACTTC.

This clone was detected only a few times. V gene TRBV2 combines with J gene TRBJ2-1; 8 bases match TRBD2. The CDR3 loop spans 16 amino acids. CDR1 is SNHLY and CDR2 is FYNNEI in the germline V gene. Losses at the gene ends were 6 bases for V and 7 bases for J; bases not matched to a gene: 14. The CDR3 bases are TGTGCCAGCAGCCATTTCGTATCGGGAGGGAAGAATGAGCAGTTCTTC. Translating gives CASSHFVSGGKNEQFF.

This chain joins TRBV19 and TRBJ2-7; 7 positions match TRBD2. The CDR3 runs 13 residues. Germline lookup yields CDR1 LNHDA and CDR2 SQIVND (reference sequence). V gave up 8 bases and J gave up 6 bases; unmatched junction bases: 10. CDR3 sequence: CASGSGAPFEQYF. The CDR3 DNA follows: TGTGCCAGTGGAAGCGGGGCCCCGTTCGAGCAGTACTTC. The entire variable domain, with the rest obtained from reference TRBV19 and TRBJ2-7, is as follows: DGGITQSPKYLFRKEGQNVTLSCEQNLNHDAMYWYRQDPGQGLRLIYYSQIVNDFQKGDIAEGYSVSREKKESFPLTVTSAQKNPTAFYLCASGSGAPFEQYFGPGTRLTVT.

The chain links TRBV6-2 or TRBV6-3 to TRBJ2-4; D is perhaps TRBD2 (5 bases). Germline CDR1 MNHEY, CDR2 SVGEGT. V was cut by 5 bases and J by 11 bases, with 10 bases left in between. The CDR3 length is 11 residues. As DNA, the CDR3 is TGTGCCAGCAGTAAAAGCGGCGTTCAGTACTTC. Protein: CASSKSGVQYF.

In this sample, this clone turned up a few times. The chain couples TRBV7-2 to TRBJ2-1, with TRBD2 identical over 7 bases. CDR1 SGHTA and CDR2 FQGNSA come from the germline V gene. The CDR3 is 14 residues long. V dropped 2 bases and J dropped 3; count of bases not matched to a gene: 1. This CDR3 is CASSLSSGYNEQFF. CDR3 nucleotides: TGTGCCAGCAGCTTATCTAGCGGCTACAATGAGCAGTTCTTC.

This clone was picked up a small number of times. The chain carries TRBV15 and TRBJ2-7; the match to TRBD1 covers 8 bases. With 1 base clipped from V and 4 bases from J, the junction kept 6 bases outside the gene matches. CDR1 LNHNV and CDR2 YYDKDF come from the germline V gene (reference sequence). The CDR3 consists of 15 residues. CDR3 protein: CATSRGGDRGYEQYF. The CDR3 DNA reads as TGTGCCACCAGCAGAGGGGGTGACAGGGGTTACGAGCAGTACTTC.

This clone was observed a single time. CDR3 region: CATSRGPQETQYF. CDR3 bases: TGTGCCACCAGCAGAGGGCCCCAAGAGACCCAGTACTTC. The V gene is TRBV15, the J gene TRBJ2-5; D is uncertain. CDR1 and CDR2 (germline): LNHNV, YYDKDF (reference sequence). Trimming stripped 1 base from V and 1 base from J, with 4 bases between. CDR3 length equals 13 residues.

The rearrangement uses TRBV7-2 and TRBJ1-1; D not resolved. Deletions cut 3 bases from V and 5 bases from J, with 10 bases between. Germline assignment: CDR1 SGHTA and CDR2 FQGNSA. The CDR3 covers 13 residues. The DNA for the CDR3 is TGTGCCAGCAGCTTCTCCGGGAAGACTGAAGCTTTCTTT. Translated: CASSFSGKTEAFF.

The CDR3 coding sequence is TGCAGCGTTGCGACAGGCCACGGGGAGCTGTTTTTT. Translation: CSVATGHGELFF. The rearrangement links TRBV29-1 to TRBJ2-2; the D gene is possibly TRBD1 (6 bases). Germline CDR1 is SQVTM and CDR2 is ANQGSEA. The CDR3 runs to 12 residues. V dropped 4 bases and J dropped 7 bases, with 10 bases sitting between them.

This sequence joins TRBV10-3 and TRBJ2-6; TRBD1 might be the D (6 bases). CDR1 and CDR2 from the germline V gene are ENHRY and SYGVKD. The CDR3 is 18 amino acids. Trimming removed 2 bases at V and 17 bases at J, with 31 bases between. The CDR3 region has the DNA TGTGCCATCAGTGAGGCTCCCGGGACATTCACACCTCCCATCAGGGTGACTTTC. This translates into CAISEAPGTFTPPIRVTF.

V usage is TRBV18 and J usage is TRBJ1-1; D is perhaps TRBD1 (5 bases). Germline V gene data show CDR1 as KGHSH and CDR2 as LQKENI. V shed 1 base and J shed 1 base, with 10 bases lying between them. The CDR3 extends over 15 amino acids. CDR3 in DNA: TGTGCCAGCTCACCACAACTGACAGAGAACACTGAAGCTTTCTTT. Translation: CASSPQLTENTEAFF.

A few counts support this clone. The chain recombines TRBV7-2 with TRBJ1-3; D call uncertain. Between the trimmed V and J ends, which lost 5 bases and 0 bases, there was a span of 14 bases. Germline V gene sequence: CDR1 SGHTA, CDR2 FQGNSA. This CDR3 is built from 16 residues. CDR3 sequence reads: CASSTQRGHSGNTIYF. Here the CDR3 DNA reads TGTGCCAGCAGCACCCAACGAGGGCACTCTGGAAACACCATATATTTT.

This clone has a count of ten or more. This chain connects TRBV24-1 to TRBJ2-4; D perhaps matches TRBD2 (6 bases). V lost 5 bases to trimming and J lost 0 bases, with 10 bases between them. Germline loops: CDR1 KGHDR, CDR2 SFDVKD. The length of the CDR3 is 15 residues. CDR3 sequence reads: CATSGAGGAKNIQYF. In DNA, the CDR3 is TGTGCCACCAGTGGGGCCGGGGGAGCCAAAAACATTCAGTACTTC.

This clone was seen just once. V is TRBV29-1 and J is TRBJ1-5, with D tentatively TRBD1 (6 bases). Germline V lookup: CDR1 SQVTM, CDR2 ANQGSEA. The CDR3 covers 18 residues. The CDR3 region has the DNA TGCAACGATAAGCCGGGACGGGGACATCCCTGGTCCTATCAGCCCCAGCATTTT. This encodes CNDKPGRGHPWSYQPQHF.

V usage is TRBV29-1 and J usage is TRBJ1-1; 12 positions agree with TRBD1. This CDR3 is built from 14 residues. J gave up 6 bases and V 7 bases, and 9 bases lay outside the gene matches. Germline V gene lookup returns CDR1 SQVTM and CDR2 ANQGSEA. The CDR3: CSAREGTGGPEAFF. DNA of the CDR3: TGCAGCGCCCGCGAGGGGACAGGGGGCCCTGAAGCTTTCTTT. Variable domain in full (rest from reference TRBV29-1 and TRBJ1-1): SAVISQKPSRDICQRGTSLTIQCQVDSQVTMMFWYRQQPGQSLTLIATANQGSEATYESGFVIDKFPISRPNLTFSTLTVSNMSPEDSSIYLCSAREGTGGPEAFFGQGTRLTVV.

The rearrangement links TRBV10-2 to TRBJ2-7; 7 nucleotides agree with TRBD1. Trimming took 6 bases from V and 6 from J; bases not matched to a gene: 17. Germline CDR1 WSHSY, CDR2 SAAADI. The CDR3 runs 16 residues. The CDR3 DNA reads as TGCGCCAGCAGCGCGGTAACGGGACACCCAGGGGGCGAGCAGTACTTC. This sequence encodes CASSAVTGHPGGEQYF.

The chain joins TRBV7-2 to TRBJ2-7, with D perhaps matching TRBD1 (5 bases). Germline V gene data show CDR1 as SGHTA and CDR2 as FQGNSA. The CDR3 is made up of 12 amino acids. V was pared by 5 bases and J by 3 bases, with 8 bases between. The CDR3 DNA reads as TGTGCCAGCAGCCCGGACAACTACGAGCAGTACTTC. Protein: CASSPDNYEQYF.

V and J are TRBV6-5 and TRBJ1-2, with a tentative D call TRBD1 (6 bases). The CDR3 spans 13 residues. Trimming took off 7 bases at V and 4 bases at J, with 13 bases between the two ends. Germline-derived CDR1 and CDR2 are MNHEY and SVGAGI. The CDR3 DNA follows: TGTGCCAGCAAAGACAGGCCGGCCTATGGCTACACCTTC. As protein: CASKDRPAYGYTF.

In nucleotides, the CDR3 is TGTGCCAGCAGCTCTAGTATCGGTAGCTCCTACAATGAGCAGTTCTTC. Translation: CASSSSIGSSYNEQFF. This chain links TRBV5-4 with TRBJ2-1, with no clear D. V gave up 3 bases and J gave up 0 bases, with 13 bases separating them. This CDR3 contains 16 residues. CDR1 and CDR2 from the germline V gene are SGHNT and YYREEE (reference sequence).

This chain uses TRBV19 with TRBJ2-1, with D perhaps TRBD1 (5 bases). The CDR3 extends over 11 amino acids. V shed 3 bases and J shed 10 bases, with 7 bases lying between them. CDR1 is LNHDA and CDR2 is SQIVND in the germline V gene (reference sequence). CDR3 loop: CASSMGREQFF. In DNA form, the CDR3 reads TGTGCCAGTAGTATGGGGCGGGAGCAGTTCTTC.

The rearrangement uses TRBV18 and TRBJ1-2, with unresolved D. V gave up 0 bases and J gave up 7 bases, with 18 bases separating them. The CDR3 is 16 residues long. CDR1 is KGHSH, CDR2 LQKENI, per germline. In DNA, the CDR3 is TGTGCCAGCTCACCACCTACTAATGTCCGGGTTAGTGGCTACACCTTC. Amino acid sequence: CASSPPTNVRVSGYTF.

The chain employs TRBV2 and TRBJ2-7; D gene ambiguous. This CDR3 has 13 amino acids. CDR1 is SNHLY and CDR2 is FYNNEI in the germline V gene. V dropped 2 bases and J dropped 2 bases, with 7 bases sitting between them. For the CDR3, the DNA is TGTGCCAGCAGTGAAACAGCCCCCTACGAGCAGTACTTC. It specifies CASSETAPYEQYF.

This clone was seen a single time. The chain couples TRBV30 to TRBJ2-2; D may be TRBD1 (6 bases). V lost 4 bases and J lost 4, with 10 bases in between. Germline V lookup: CDR1 GTSNPN, CDR2 SVGIG (reference sequence). The length of the CDR3 is 13 residues. The CDR3 coding sequence is TGTGCCTGGACTAGAGGGGGCACCGGGGAGCTGTTTTTT. This gives the protein CAWTRGGTGELFF.

The chain joins TRBV24-1 to TRBJ2-2; no clear D gene. The germline V and J ends were trimmed by 2 bases and 3 bases, with 3 bases remaining between them. The germline gives CDR1 KGHDR, CDR2 SFDVKD. The CDR3 is 13 residues long. The CDR3 DNA reads as TGTGCCACCAGTGATTCGTACACCGGGGAGCTGTTTTTT. This codes for CATSDSYTGELFF.

This clone was found once. This chain uses TRBV6-1 with TRBJ1-2, with D unclear. This CDR3 is built from 15 residues. V shed 2 bases and J shed 5 bases, with 15 bases lying between them. Germline values: CDR1 MNHNS, CDR2 SASEGT. DNA of the CDR3: TGTGCCAGCAGTGAATACCAGCGACCTCAATATGGCTACACCTTC. This sequence encodes CASSEYQRPQYGYTF.

The chain combines TRBV5-1 with TRBJ2-3; 9 bases fit TRBD1. Germline trimming cut 0 bases from V and 6 bases from J; bases unmatched to any gene: 5. The CDR3 length is 15 residues. CDR1 and CDR2 from the germline V gene are SGHRS and YFSETQ. In DNA, the CDR3 is TGCGCCAGCAGCTTGGGCGGGACAGGGAGGGATACGCAGTATTTT. Residues: CASSLGGTGRDTQYF.

In its sample, this clone was seen a few times. J is TRBJ1-5 and V is TRBV5-1, with D possibly being TRBD1 (6 bases). The length of the CDR3 is 15 residues. The V gene's germline CDR1 is SGHRS and CDR2 YFSETQ. Trimming removed 0 bases from V and 3 bases from J, with 10 bases in between. The chain's CDR3 is CASSLVGAPNQPQHF. The DNA of the CDR3 is TGCGCCAGCAGCTTGGTGGGGGCCCCCAATCAGCCCCAGCATTTT.

The CDR3 nucleotides are TGTGCCAGCTCACCGACACAGGGCCAGCGGGGTTCCCAGTGGGCCAAAAACATTCAGTACTTC. Protein product: CASSPTQGQRGSQWAKNIQYF. The V and J genes are TRBV18 and TRBJ2-4, with D maybe TRBD2 (7 bases). V was shortened by 3 bases and J by 1 base, with 28 bases between the two germline ends. From germline, CDR1 is KGHSH and CDR2 LQKENI. CDR3 length: 21 residues.

V and J are TRBV28 and TRBJ2-5; possible D gene TRBD2, 6 bases. Germline CDR1 reads MDHEN; CDR2 reads SYDVKM. The CDR3 contains 16 residues. The ends were cut back, 2 bases at V and 5 bases at J, with 18 bases in the middle. The DNA of the CDR3 is TGTGCCAGCAGTTTAGGGCGGGACCTGACATTCGAGACCCAGTACTTC. Its protein product is CASSLGRDLTFETQYF.

The chain carries TRBV29-1 and TRBJ2-7; D possibly corresponds to TRBD2 (6 bases). V was cut by 3 bases and J by 0 bases, with 12 bases left in between. Germline V CDR1 and CDR2: SQVTM, ANQGSEA. CDR3 length: 14 residues. CDR3 residues: CSVDVVGGSYEQYF. As DNA, the CDR3 is TGCAGCGTTGATGTTGTGGGAGGCTCCTACGAGCAGTACTTC.